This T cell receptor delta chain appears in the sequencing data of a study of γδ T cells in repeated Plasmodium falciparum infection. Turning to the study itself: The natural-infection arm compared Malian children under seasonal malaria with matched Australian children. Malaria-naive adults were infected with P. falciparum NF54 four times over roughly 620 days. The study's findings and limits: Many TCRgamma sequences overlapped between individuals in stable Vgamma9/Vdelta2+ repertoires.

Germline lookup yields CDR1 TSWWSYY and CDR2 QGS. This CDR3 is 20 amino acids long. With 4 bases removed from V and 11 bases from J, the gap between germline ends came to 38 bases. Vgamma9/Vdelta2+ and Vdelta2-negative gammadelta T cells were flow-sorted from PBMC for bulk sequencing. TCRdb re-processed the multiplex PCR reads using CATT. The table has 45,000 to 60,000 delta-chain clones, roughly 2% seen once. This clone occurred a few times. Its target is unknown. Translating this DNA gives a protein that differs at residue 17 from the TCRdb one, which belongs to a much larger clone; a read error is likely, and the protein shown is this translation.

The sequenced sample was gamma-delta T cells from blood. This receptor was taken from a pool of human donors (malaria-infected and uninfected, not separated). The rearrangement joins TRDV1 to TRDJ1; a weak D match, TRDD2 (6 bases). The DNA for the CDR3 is TGTGCTCTTGGGGGACGCTCCGTATTCCTATACCGTAATGGCGACCTTAATCTCATCTTT. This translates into CALGGRSVFLYRNGDLNLIF.